This T cell receptor (beta chain) was sequenced for a study of T-cell memory formation after mild COVID-19. Study overall: The study found TCR clusters largely donor specific. Study-wide results and caveats: CD4/CD8 balance characterized clones contracting day 15 to 85, and CD4+ skew characterized later expanders. Among clones peaking at day 37 in the second wave, SARS-CoV-2 specificity remained unconfirmed.

In its sample, this clonotype was seen a few times. Antigen unknown. 5'RACE, which relied on constant-segment primers, yielded TCR alpha and TCR beta cDNA libraries carrying sample barcodes and UMIs. TCRdb analysed the 5' RACE reads with MiXCR anew, one entry per CDR3 protein. This sample carries a few hundred thousand distinct CDR3 sequences, about 20% of them seen once, and the ten largest clones take roughly 8.1%. The source of this sequence is an adult woman who had mild COVID-19 (a few samples of this study predate the infection). Cell type and time point are not known. Material for sequencing was PBMCs or a T cell subset sorted from them (not recorded which).

The CDR3 DNA reads TGCGCCAGCAGCTTGGTACAGCTCACTGAAGCTTTCTTT. It specifies CASSLVQLTEAFF. This chain uses TRBV5-1 with TRBJ1-1; D unclear. The CDR3 totals 13 residues. Germline V gene data show CDR1 as SGHRS and CDR2 as YFSETQ. Between the trimmed V and J ends, which lost 0 bases and 4 bases, there was a span of 7 bases. Combining the CDR3 with reference TRBV5-1 and TRBJ1-1 gives the whole variable domain KAGVTQTPRYLIKTRGQQVTLSCSPISGHRSVSWYQQTPGQGLQFLFEYFSETQRNKGNFPGRFSGRQFSNSRSEMNVSTLELGDSALYLCASSLVQLTEAFFGQGTRLTVV.